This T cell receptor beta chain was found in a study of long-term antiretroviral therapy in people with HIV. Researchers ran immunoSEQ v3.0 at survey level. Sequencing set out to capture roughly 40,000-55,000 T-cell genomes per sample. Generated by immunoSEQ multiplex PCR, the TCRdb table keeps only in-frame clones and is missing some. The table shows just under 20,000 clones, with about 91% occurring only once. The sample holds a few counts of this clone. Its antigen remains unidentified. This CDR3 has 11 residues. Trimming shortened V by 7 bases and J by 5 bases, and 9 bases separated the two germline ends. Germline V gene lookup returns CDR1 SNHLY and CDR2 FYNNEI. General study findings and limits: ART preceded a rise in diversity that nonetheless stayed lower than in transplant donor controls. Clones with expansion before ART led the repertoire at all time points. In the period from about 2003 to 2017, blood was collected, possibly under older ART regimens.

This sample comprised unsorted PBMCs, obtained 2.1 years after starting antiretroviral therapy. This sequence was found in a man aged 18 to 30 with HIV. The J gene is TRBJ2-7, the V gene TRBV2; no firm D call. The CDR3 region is CASMGSDEQYF. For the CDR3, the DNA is TGTGCCAGCATGGGTAGTGACGAGCAGTACTTC.